One sample yielded the 20 T cell receptor beta chains listed below, sequenced in a study of early T cells in non-severe SARS-CoV-2 infection. TCRdb called the 5' RACE reads again in MiXCR, with one record for every CDR3 protein. The sample has tens of thousands of distinct CDR3 sequences, 5% to 6.5% seen once. The sequenced sample was whole blood. The receptor source for this set is an adult who was a healthcare worker with PCR-confirmed SARS-CoV-2 infection or an uninfected control (not recorded which).

This clonotype was observed many times. The rearrangement joins TRBV4-1 to TRBJ2-1, with TRBD2 identical over 7 bases. Germline CDR1 MGHRA, CDR2 YSYEKL. The CDR3 loop spans 19 amino acids. V was clipped by 5 bases and J by 0 bases; unmatched bases: 16. CDR3 nucleotides: TGCGCCAGCAGCTCCCCACGCCTAGCGGAGAAGGTCTCCTACAATGAGCAGTTCTTC. Its protein product is CASSSPRLAEKVSYNEQFF.

This clonotype has more than one count but fewer than ten. The V gene is TRBV29-1, the J gene TRBJ1-3; 8 nucleotides align to TRBD1. This CDR3 spans 14 amino acids. The germline CDR1 and CDR2 sequences are SQVTM and ANQGSEA. With 7 bases clipped from V and 7 bases from J, the junction kept 12 bases outside the gene matches. CDR3 nucleotide sequence: TGCAGCGCCGGCCGGACAGGGACCGGGAACACCATATATTTT. Protein product: CSAGRTGTGNTIYF. Together with reference TRBV29-1 and TRBJ1-3, the CDR3 gives the full variable domain: SAVISQKPSRDICQRGTSLTIQCQVDSQVTMMFWYRQQPGQSLTLIATANQGSEATYESGFVIDKFPISRPNLTFSTLTVSNMSPEDSSIYLCSAGRTGTGNTIYFGEGSWLTVV.

In this sample, this clonotype turned up many times. The J gene is TRBJ1-2, the V gene TRBV13, with 8 bases matching TRBD1. This CDR3 is built from 13 residues. J gave up 7 bases and V 6 bases, and 7 bases lay outside the gene matches. Germline CDR1 is PRHDT and CDR2 is FYEKMQ (reference sequence). The CDR3 DNA is TGTGCCAGCAGTGAACAGGGGGGAAGTGGCTACACCTTC. Residues: CASSEQGGSGYTF.

This clonotype was detected many times. The rearrangement links TRBV5-6 to TRBJ2-1; a possible D gene is TRBD1 (6 bases). Looked up from germline, CDR1 is SGHDT and CDR2 is YYEEEE. The CDR3 extends over 16 amino acids. The germline V and J ends were trimmed by 4 bases and 7 bases, with 21 bases remaining between them. The CDR3 protein is CASSAAPQGARNEQFF. DNA of the CDR3: TGTGCCAGCAGCGCGGCCCCACAGGGCGCTAGGAATGAGCAGTTCTTC. The full variable domain, completed using reference TRBV5-6 and TRBJ2-1, is DAGVTQSPTHLIKTRGQQVTLRCSPKSGHDTVSWYQQALGQGPQFIFQYYEEEERQRGNFPDRFSGHQFPNYSSELNVNALLLGDSALYLCASSAAPQGARNEQFFGPGTRLTVL.

This clonotype was counted many times. The gene calls are TRBV20-1 and TRBJ2-1; D call uncertain. V gave up 1 base and J gave up 3 bases, with 10 bases separating them. Germline V gene data show CDR1 as DFQATT and CDR2 as SNEGSKA (reference sequence). CDR3 length equals 14 residues. CDR3 loop: CSARVNRGYNEQFF. The CDR3 DNA sequence: TGCAGTGCTAGAGTCAACCGAGGCTACAATGAGCAGTTCTTC.

This clonotype occurred many times. The rearrangement joins TRBV5-5 to TRBJ2-1, with 7 bases lining up with TRBD2. CDR3 length: 22 residues. The germline CDR1 and CDR2 sequences are SGHKS and YYEKEE (reference sequence). With V trimmed by 0 bases and J by 0 bases, 21 bases remained unmatched. The chain's CDR3 is CASSLGLEGGPFRRYSYNEQFF. CDR3 DNA: TGTGCCAGCAGCTTGGGCTTGGAGGGAGGGCCGTTCCGGCGATACTCCTACAATGAGCAGTTCTTC.

This clonotype showed up just a few times. The rearrangement joins TRBV12-3 or TRBV12-4 to TRBJ1-6, with D unresolved. Between the trimmed V and J ends, which lost 2 bases and 7 bases, there was a span of 6 bases. The CDR3 loop spans 13 amino acids. The CDR3 region is CASSLWENSPLHF. In nucleotides, the CDR3 is TGTGCCAGCAGTTTATGGGAGAATTCACCCCTCCACTTT.

This clonotype was counted only a few times. V and J are TRBV2 and TRBJ1-1, with D perhaps matching TRBD1 (5 bases). Germline loops: CDR1 SNHLY, CDR2 FYNNEI. V lost 4 bases and J 5 bases, leaving 11 bases between the germline ends. The CDR3 has 13 residues. In DNA form, the CDR3 reads TGTGCCAGCAGTGTCCCAGGGATAACTGAAGCTTTCTTT. As protein: CASSVPGITEAFF.

This clonotype was found many times. The V and J genes are TRBV13 and TRBJ2-2, with TRBD1 matching over 10 bases. Germline V gives CDR1 PRHDT, CDR2 FYEKMQ (reference sequence). V was pared by 0 bases and J by 6 bases, with 7 bases of the junction left unmatched. The CDR3 is 17 residues long. This CDR3 reads CASSLGLRTGGSGELFF. CDR3 sequence (DNA): TGTGCCAGCAGCTTAGGCCTTCGGACAGGGGGTTCCGGGGAGCTGTTTTTT.

This clonotype was seen many times. The V call is TRBV5-3, the J call TRBJ2-3; D is perhaps TRBD2 (6 bases). TRBV5-3 has ORF status, its function being uncertain. This CDR3 region has 14 residues. The V and J ends lost 3 bases and 6 bases respectively, with 14 bases between them. The CDR3 loop is CARSWGGAGDTQYF. In nucleotides, the CDR3 is TGTGCCAGAAGCTGGGGCGGGGCAGGCGATACGCAGTATTTT.

The chain carries TRBV20-1 and TRBJ2-7; possible D gene TRBD2, 5 bases. This CDR3 spans 17 amino acids. V was trimmed by 0 bases and J by 4 bases, leaving 22 bases between them. The germline V gene has CDR1 DFQATT and CDR2 SNEGSKA (reference sequence). CDR3: CSARDGVGDTGIYEQYF. In DNA form, the CDR3 reads TGCAGTGCTAGAGACGGAGTCGGCGATACGGGGATTTACGAGCAGTACTTC.

This clonotype came up many times. V and J are TRBV18 and TRBJ2-3, with D maybe TRBD1 (7 bases). The CDR3 loop spans 16 amino acids. Germline CDR1 KGHSH, CDR2 LQKENI. Trimming removed 0 bases from V and 8 bases from J, with 18 bases in between. The CDR3 protein is CASSPPGQRGGTTQYF. CDR3 sequence (DNA): TGTGCCAGCTCACCACCGGGACAGCGAGGCGGGACTACGCAGTATTTT. Based on the CDR3 plus reference TRBV18 and TRBJ2-3, the full variable domain is NAGVMQNPRHLVRRRGQEARLRCSPMKGHSHVYWYRQLPEEGLKFMVYLQKENIIDESGMPKERFSAEFPKEGPSILRIQQVVRGDSAAYFCASSPPGQRGGTTQYFGPGTRLTVL.

The sample holds many counts of this clonotype. This CDR3 is CASSFRGGDTQYF. Here the CDR3 DNA reads TGTGCCAGCAGTTTCCGGGGAGGAGATACGCAGTATTTT. The genes are TRBV6-2 or TRBV6-3 and TRBJ2-3, with D perhaps matching TRBD2 (6 bases). The CDR3 length is 13 residues. From germline, CDR1 is MNHEY and CDR2 SVGEGT. The V gene lost 4 bases and the J gene lost 5 bases, with 10 bases spanning the gap.

The chain employs TRBV7-2 and TRBJ2-5; TRBD2 matches 9 bases. Germline values: CDR1 SGHTA, CDR2 FQGNSA. The CDR3 is made up of 15 amino acids. With 2 bases clipped from V and 5 bases from J, the junction kept 6 bases outside the gene matches. The CDR3 DNA follows: TGTGCCAGCAGCTTACGGCGGGGGGGCCCTGAGACCCAGTACTTC. This sequence encodes CASSLRRGGPETQYF.

This clonotype was counted many times. This chain joins TRBV24-1 and TRBJ2-1; the match to TRBD2 covers 9 bases. The length of the CDR3 is 16 residues. After removal of 4 bases from V and 6 bases from J, the junction contained 9 bases not matched to a gene. The germline V gene encodes CDR1 KGHDR and CDR2 SFDVKD. The CDR3 sequence: CATSENAGGRINEQFF. The CDR3 DNA is TGTGCCACCAGTGAAAACGCGGGGGGGCGGATCAATGAGCAGTTCTTC.

In the case of this clonotype: A much more abundant neighbour one base away suggests this may be a read error. The gene calls are TRBV4-3 and TRBJ2-7, with D perhaps TRBD2 (6 bases). CDR1 is LGHNA and CDR2 is YSLEER in the germline V gene. The CDR3 contains 14 residues. As DNA, the CDR3 is TGCGCCAGCAGCCAAGCCGGGAGCTCCTACGAGGAGTACTTC. Its protein is CASSQAGSSYEEYF.

Ten or more counts support this clonotype. This chain connects TRBV29-1 to TRBJ2-5; 7 positions match TRBD2. This CDR3 contains 13 residues. V lost 4 bases, J lost 5 bases, and 7 bases stayed unmatched. In germline, CDR1 is SQVTM, CDR2 ANQGSEA. CDR3 protein: CSVARGSTETQYF. In DNA, the CDR3 is TGCAGCGTTGCGCGGGGGTCAACGGAGACCCAGTACTTC. The variable domain in full, with the rest retrieved from reference TRBV29-1 and TRBJ2-5, is SAVISQKPSRDICQRGTSLTIQCQVDSQVTMMFWYRQQPGQSLTLIATANQGSEATYESGFVIDKFPISRPNLTFSTLTVSNMSPEDSSIYLCSVARGSTETQYFGPGTRLLVL.

This clonotype occurred many times. V usage is TRBV28 and J usage is TRBJ2-7; possible D gene TRBD2, 6 bases. V was cut by 7 bases and J by 0 bases, with 13 bases left in between. The CDR3 contains 14 residues. The germline V gene has CDR1 MDHEN and CDR2 SYDVKM. CDR3 protein: CASKGRPNSYEQYF. In DNA, the CDR3 is TGTGCCAGCAAAGGGAGGCCCAACTCCTACGAGCAGTACTTC.

This clonotype was recorded many times. In DNA form, the CDR3 reads TGTGCCTCTCTTAGCGGGAGCTCCTACAATGAGCAGTTCTTC. It is translated as CASLSGSSYNEQFF. J is TRBJ2-1 and V is TRBV10-3; TRBD2 matches 9 bases. The junction had 5 bases not matched to a gene; V was cut back by 11 bases and J by 0 bases. The CDR3 has 14 residues. Looked up from germline, CDR1 is ENHRY and CDR2 is SYGVKD.

The chain uses TRBV12-3 or TRBV12-4 and TRBJ1-2; tentative D call: TRBD1 (5 bases). The CDR3 spans 14 residues. Trimming left V 6 bases short and J 4 bases short, with 15 bases between. CDR3 DNA: TGTGCCAGCAGCCCCGGGGGGACCGTCTATGGCTACACCTTC. It specifies CASSPGGTVYGYTF.